Detailed here is one TCR beta chain. This sample was taken from a study of blood T cell repertoires in COVID-19. Germline CDR1 LNHDA, CDR2 SQIVND (reference sequence). CDR3 size: 16 residues. Trimming cost V 6 bases and J 1 base, with 17 bases left between them. Authors' analysis steps: Estimation of nucleated cell counts relied on the amplification of reference gene primers. Repertoires were generated with immunoSEQ multiplex PCR, while TCRdb's copy carries only in-frame clones and drops some. V and J calls and clone size are as listed in that table; D and trimming were resolved from the DNA. This sample has 220,000 or so clones; 82% occur once, and the top ten carry around 8%. Seattle participants joined during active infection and were tracked over time.

Sequenced sample: peripheral blood. The chain recombines TRBV19 with TRBJ2-3; a weak D match, TRBD2 (6 bases). This clonotype originated in a woman at least 80 years old with COVID-19, enrolled during active disease. Here the CDR3 DNA reads TGTGCCAGTAGCAAAGTGGCCGGCGGGGGCACAGATACGCAGTATTTT. Its protein product is CASSKVAGGGTDTQYF.